Listed here are 18 T cell receptor beta chains from one sample, sequenced in a study of blood T cells in healthy people across ages. The second PCR ran roughly 7 to 12 cycles with a sample-barcoded 5' primer and J-beta primers. From the 5' RACE reads, TCRdb called clonotypes with MiXCR, one entry per CDR3 protein. Of fewer than 2,000,000 distinct CDR3 sequences in the sample, around 35% were seen once. Sequences were obtained from blood. These receptors came from a woman aged 30 to 39 in good health.

CDR3 sequence: CSVAEGHRDTEAFF. The CDR3 DNA sequence: TGCAGCGTCGCCGAGGGACACCGGGACACTGAAGCTTTCTTT. The chain recombines TRBV29-1 with TRBJ1-1; D possibly corresponds to TRBD1 (6 bases). Trimming stripped 6 bases from V and 3 bases from J, with 17 bases between. Germline V gives CDR1 SQVTM, CDR2 ANQGSEA. The CDR3 covers 14 residues.

In its sample, this clonotype was seen a few times. The CDR3 protein is CASSERRITEQYF. The DNA of the CDR3 is TGTGCCAGCAGTGAACGGAGGATAACCGAGCAGTACTTC. The V call is TRBV6-1, the J call TRBJ2-7; TRBD2 might be the D (5 bases). Germline-derived CDR1 and CDR2 are MNHNS and SASEGT. The V end lost 2 bases, the J end lost 6 bases, and 11 bases lay between the germline ends. The CDR3 has 13 amino acids.

This clonotype has a count of ten or more. This sequence joins TRBV7-2 and TRBJ2-3; 7 nucleotides align to TRBD1. The CDR3 loop spans 14 amino acids. CDR1 SGHTA and CDR2 FQGNSA come from the germline V gene. V gave up 4 bases and J gave up 3 bases; unmatched junction bases: 4. The CDR3 protein is CASSSDRWTDTQYF. Here the CDR3 DNA reads TGTGCCAGCAGCTCGGACAGGTGGACAGATACGCAGTATTTT.

V usage is TRBV5-1 and J usage is TRBJ2-7; D ambiguous. Trimming took off 0 bases at V and 2 bases at J, with 12 bases between the two ends. The CDR3 covers 15 residues. Germline V CDR1 and CDR2: SGHRS, YFSETQ. The CDR3 DNA is TGCGCCAGCAGCTTGGTGGTCGGACCACCCTACGAGCAGTACTTC. Its translation: CASSLVVGPPYEQYF. The full variable domain, completed using reference TRBV5-1 and TRBJ2-7, is KAGVTQTPRYLIKTRGQQVTLSCSPISGHRSVSWYQQTPGQGLQFLFEYFSETQRNKGNFPGRFSGRQFSNSRSEMNVSTLELGDSALYLCASSLVVGPPYEQYFGPGTRLTVT.

This clonotype turned up a few times. CDR3 residues: CASSRTTGFNEQFF. As DNA, the CDR3 is TGCGCCAGCAGCAGAACGACAGGGTTCAATGAGCAGTTCTTC. This rearrangement joins TRBV5-1 to TRBJ2-1; 7 nucleotides match TRBD1. Trimming took 4 bases from V and 6 from J; bases not matched to a gene: 7. CDR1 SGHRS and CDR2 YFSETQ come from the germline V gene. This CDR3 contains 14 residues.

The gene calls are TRBV5-5 and TRBJ2-1; 12 bases map to TRBD2. From germline, CDR1 is SGHKS and CDR2 YYEKEE (reference sequence). V lost 5 bases, J lost 1 base, and 10 bases stayed unmatched. The CDR3 contains 18 residues. DNA for the CDR3: TGTGCCAGCAGACCGGGACTAGCGGGCCCGGTTTCCTACAATGAGCAGTTCTTC. Amino acids: CASRPGLAGPVSYNEQFF.

This chain joins TRBV27 and TRBJ2-7, with D unclear. Between the trimmed V and J ends, which lost 5 bases and 1 base, there was a span of 12 bases. This CDR3 region has 14 residues. Per the germline V gene, CDR1 is MNHEY and CDR2 is SMNVEV (reference sequence). The DNA for the CDR3 is TGTGCCAGCAGTCCCATAGGTTCTTCCTACGAGCAGTACTTC. Its translation is CASSPIGSSYEQYF.

This clonotype was detected a few times. V is TRBV4-1 and J is TRBJ1-2; D not resolved. Germline CDR1 is MGHRA and CDR2 is YSYEKL. This CDR3 spans 14 amino acids. The germline V and J ends were trimmed by 3 bases and 8 bases, with 16 bases remaining between them. CDR3 DNA: TGCGCCAGCAGCCAGATATCCAGATCGGGCGGCTACACCTTC. Translated, it gives CASSQISRSGGYTF.

This clonotype was recorded a few times. The chain joins TRBV20-1 to TRBJ2-2; the match to TRBD2 covers 7 bases. Germline loops: CDR1 DFQATT, CDR2 SNEGSKA (reference sequence). V was clipped by 3 bases and J by 2 bases; unmatched bases: 12. The length of the CDR3 is 17 residues. The CDR3 protein is CSASSLTSEKNTGELFF. The CDR3 coding sequence is TGCAGTGCTAGTAGCCTCACTAGCGAAAAAAACACCGGGGAGCTGTTTTTT.

The gene calls are TRBV9 and TRBJ2-3; D might be TRBD1 (7 bases). Germline V gene sequence: CDR1 SGDLS, CDR2 YYNGEE. The CDR3 spans 14 residues. V dropped 10 bases and J dropped 3 bases, with 18 bases sitting between them. CDR3 nucleotide sequence: TGTGCCGGTAGCGTGGCAGGGGGGACAGATACGCAGTATTTT. It codes for CAGSVAGGTDTQYF.

The chain combines TRBV3-1 with TRBJ2-1; 9 bases are shared with TRBD2. The ends lost 0 bases at V and 6 bases at J; junction bases unmatched: 9. The germline V gene has CDR1 LGHDT and CDR2 YNNKEL (reference sequence). The CDR3 is 17 residues long. CDR3 amino acids: CASSQDRPAGGLNEQFF. In DNA form, the CDR3 reads TGTGCCAGCAGCCAAGATCGGCCAGCGGGGGGACTCAATGAGCAGTTCTTC.

The chain combines TRBV27 with TRBJ2-3; D might be TRBD1 (5 bases). From germline, CDR1 is MNHEY and CDR2 SMNVEV (reference sequence). The CDR3 covers 14 residues. V lost 2 bases and J 2 bases, leaving 8 bases between the germline ends. This CDR3 is CASSLGHLTDTQYF. CDR3 in DNA: TGTGCCAGCAGTTTAGGACACCTCACAGATACGCAGTATTTT.

The sample holds a few counts of this clonotype. This chain connects TRBV7-2 to TRBJ2-5; 11 bases are a match to TRBD2. Germline lookup yields CDR1 SGHTA and CDR2 FQGNSA. J was trimmed by 4 bases and V by 2 bases; bases with no gene match: 9. The CDR3 is 17 residues long. CDR3 in amino acids: CASSLSASGGRRETQYF. CDR3 DNA sequence: TGTGCCAGCAGCTTATCTGCTAGCGGGGGGAGGCGAGAGACCCAGTACTTC.

The chain couples TRBV10-3 to TRBJ2-1; D might be TRBD2 (6 bases). Per germline, CDR1 ENHRY and CDR2 SYGVKD. This CDR3 is built from 16 residues. Trimming shortened V by 2 bases and J by 4 bases, and 15 bases separated the two germline ends. Here the CDR3 DNA reads TGTGCCATCAGTGAGCCCGGGCGGGGCCCGTACAATGAGCAGTTCTTC. The encoded protein is CAISEPGRGPYNEQFF.

The sample holds a few counts of this clonotype. V is TRBV12-3 or TRBV12-4 and J is TRBJ1-1; D is possibly TRBD1 (5 bases). The CDR3 is 14 residues long. V was pared by 7 bases and J by 2 bases, with 14 bases between. The CDR3 loop is CASTDRQYNTEAFF. The CDR3 DNA follows: TGTGCCAGCACAGACCGACAGTACAACACTGAAGCTTTCTTT.

The chain is built from TRBV11-2 and TRBJ2-3, with 10 bases matching TRBD1. Germline V gene lookup returns CDR1 SGHAT and CDR2 FQNNGV. This CDR3 has 15 amino acids. J gave up 6 bases and V 3 bases, and 6 bases lay outside the gene matches. CDR3 DNA sequence: TGTGCCAGCAGCTTTCGGACAGGGGGGCGGGATACGCAGTATTTT. Residues: CASSFRTGGRDTQYF.

This chain joins TRBV14 and TRBJ2-7; a possible D gene is TRBD1 (5 bases). The CDR3 runs 14 residues. V dropped 1 base and J dropped 4 bases, with 11 bases sitting between them. Germline loops: CDR1 SGHDN, CDR2 FVKESK. The CDR3 DNA sequence: TGTGCCAGCAGCCAAGTTCAGGGTTGGTACGAGCAGTACTTC. This sequence encodes CASSQVQGWYEQYF.

Written as DNA, the CDR3 is TGTGCCAGCAGTGAATCGACTTACAGGGGTGCTAACTATGGCTACACCTTC. It specifies CASSESTYRGANYGYTF. The chain combines TRBV25-1 with TRBJ1-2; 7 bases align to TRBD1. The CDR3 covers 17 residues. The ends lost 1 base at V and 0 bases at J; junction bases unmatched: 8. The germline CDR1 and CDR2 sequences are MGHDK and SYGVNS.